The rows below give T cell receptor beta chains drawn from one sample of a study of blood T cell repertoires in COVID-19. Clones were sequenced by immunoSEQ multiplex PCR, and TCRdb holds only the in-frame ones, with some missing. The sample has 300,000 or so clones; about 89% are singletons. The specimen sequenced was peripheral blood. These receptors all come from a woman aged 40-49 years who had recovered from COVID-19. Both conserved end residues are part of each CDR3. A D gene is named only where the DNA matches it firmly. Part of the rows lack a size; the others show once, few, many or a class for expanded clones.

j_call v_call d_call clone_size cdr3_aa cdr3_nt
TRBJ2-7 TRBV2 . . CASSVSPGAYEQYF TGTGCCAGCAGTGTGTCGCCAGGCGCTTACGAGCAGTACTTC
TRBJ2-5 TRBV11-2 TRBD2 . CASSLVSRLAGGTQYF TGTGCCAGCAGCTTAGTCTCGAGACTAGCGGGGGGGACCCAGTACTTC
TRBJ2-3 TRBV5-1 TRBD2 . CASSSGTSGGIFGDTQYF TGCGCCAGCAGCTCAGGGACTAGCGGGGGGATTTTCGGGGATACGCAGTATTTT
TRBJ1-1 TRBV10-3 . . CAISPFAGGTEAFF TGTGCCATCAGCCCTTTTGCGGGGGGAACTGAAGCTTTCTTT
TRBJ1-2 TRBV25-1 . . CASSDNTGRYYGYTF TGTGCCAGCAGTGACAATACAGGGAGATACTATGGCTACACCTTC
TRBJ2-5 TRBV27 TRBD1 . CASSHRGQETQYF TGTGCCAGCAGTCACAGGGGGCAAGAGACCCAGTACTTC
TRBJ1-1 TRBV5-8 TRBD1 . CASSLPGQGATEAFF TGTGCCAGCAGCTTACCGGGACAGGGGGCCACTGAAGCTTTCTTT
TRBJ1-1 TRBV5-8 TRBD1 . CASSLGDRAWDTEAFF TGTGCCAGCAGCTTGGGGGACAGGGCCTGGGACACTGAAGCTTTCTTT
TRBJ2-1 TRBV7-6 . . CASSLTRHNEQFF TGTGCCAGCAGCTTAACGCGGCACAATGAGCAGTTCTTC
TRBJ2-1 TRBV5-1 TRBD2 . CASSLASGGPYNEQFF TGCGCCAGCAGCTTAGCGTCGGGGGGGCCCTACAATGAGCAGTTCTTC
TRBJ1-2 TRBV3-1/TRBV3-2 . . CASSPTGNYGYTF TGTGCCAGCAGCCCAACAGGGAACTATGGCTACACCTTC
TRBJ1-6 TRBV27 . . CASGRGYNSPLHF TGTGCCAGCGGTCGGGGTTATAATTCACCCCTCCACTTT
TRBJ2-7 TRBV7-9 . few CASSFVQYEQYF TGTGCCAGCAGCTTCGTCCAGTACGAGCAGTACTTC
TRBJ2-5 TRBV7-9 TRBD1 . CASNEGQGEKETQYF TGTGCCAGCAATGAGGGCCAGGGGGAGAAAGAGACCCAGTACTTC
TRBJ1-2 TRBV25-1 . . CASSTQIAYGYTF TGTGCCAGCAGTACCCAGATTGCCTATGGCTACACCTTC
TRBJ1-3 TRBV5-1 . . CASSLDRGTGNTIYF TGCGCCAGCAGCTTGGATCGGGGGACCGGAAACACCATATATTTT
TRBJ1-1 TRBV18 TRBD1 . CASTRTGKGSNTEAFF TGTGCCAGCACCAGGACAGGCAAGGGGTCGAACACTGAAGCTTTCTTT
TRBJ1-1 TRBV30 . . CAWSVGGTNTEAFF TGTGCCTGGAGTGTCGGGGGGACGAACACTGAAGCTTTCTTT
TRBJ2-3 TRBV12-3/TRBV12-4 . . CASSRSLSDTQYF TGTGCCAGCAGTCGGAGCTTGTCAGATACGCAGTATTTT
TRBJ2-7 TRBV7-2 TRBD1 . CASSLPPGQGREQYF TGTGCCAGCAGCTTACCTCCGGGACAGGGTCGCGAGCAGTACTTC
TRBJ1-2 TRBV29-1 TRBD1 . CSVEDTGGYGYTF TGCAGCGTTGAAGACACAGGGGGATATGGCTACACCTTC
TRBJ2-3 TRBV20-1 TRBD2 once CSANERGATQYF TGCAGTGCTAATGAGCGGGGAGCTACGCAGTATTTT
TRBJ1-1 TRBV6-5 TRBD1 once CASNLLQGAVTEAFF TGTGCCAGCAATCTACTACAGGGGGCCGTCACTGAAGCTTTCTTT
TRBJ2-1 TRBV18 TRBD2 . CASSPTSGGNNEQFF TGTGCCAGCTCACCGACTAGCGGGGGCAACAATGAGCAGTTCTTC
TRBJ2-7 TRBV5-1 . . CASSFTGSYEQYF TGCGCCAGCAGCTTCACAGGGAGTTACGAGCAGTACTTC
TRBJ1-4 TRBV5-6 . . CASSLERNEKLFF TGTGCCAGCAGCTTGGAACGGAATGAAAAACTGTTTTTT
TRBJ2-2 TRBV7-3 TRBD1 . CASSSTGDTGELFF TGTGCCAGCAGCTCGACAGGGGACACCGGGGAGCTGTTTTTT
TRBJ2-5 TRBV24-1 . . CATSDPNQETQYF TGTGCCACCAGTGACCCCAATCAGGAGACCCAGTACTTC
TRBJ2-7 TRBV6-2/TRBV6-3 TRBD2 once CASSPAGGEYEQYF TGTGCCAGCAGTCCAGCGGGGGGAGAGTACGAGCAGTACTTC